This entry features one T cell receptor (beta chain) sequence. Its specificity is unknown. V gave up 8 bases and J gave up 3 bases, with 17 bases separating them. CDR3 length equals 15 residues. Germline V gene data show CDR1 as MNHNS and CDR2 as SASEGT. The PCR contained 60 Vbeta and 13 Jbeta primers. Measured with immunoSEQ multiplex PCR; TCRdb has only the in-frame clones, and not every one. The table includes hundreds of thousands of clones, around 80% detected once. These data belong to a study of cytomegalovirus exposure and HLA in healthy donors. Overall study: Early released data comprised around 85 million unique TCRs from HLA-typed donors. Whole-study findings and limits: Reports state that TCR beta sequences accurately predicted most subjects' HLA-A and HLA-B alleles. The classifier reportedly diagnosed cytomegalovirus status with high specificity and sensitivity.

As for the donors, each was a healthy bone marrow donor. This chain links TRBV6-1 with TRBJ2-1, with a possible D match to TRBD2 (5 bases). The specimen was PBMCs. The receptor comes from a boy aged 2-9 years in good health and CMV-seronegative. The CDR3 DNA reads TGTGCCAGCCTGTTTTCTGCCGGGATCTACAATGAGCAGTTCTTC. Amino acid sequence: CASLFSAGIYNEQFF.